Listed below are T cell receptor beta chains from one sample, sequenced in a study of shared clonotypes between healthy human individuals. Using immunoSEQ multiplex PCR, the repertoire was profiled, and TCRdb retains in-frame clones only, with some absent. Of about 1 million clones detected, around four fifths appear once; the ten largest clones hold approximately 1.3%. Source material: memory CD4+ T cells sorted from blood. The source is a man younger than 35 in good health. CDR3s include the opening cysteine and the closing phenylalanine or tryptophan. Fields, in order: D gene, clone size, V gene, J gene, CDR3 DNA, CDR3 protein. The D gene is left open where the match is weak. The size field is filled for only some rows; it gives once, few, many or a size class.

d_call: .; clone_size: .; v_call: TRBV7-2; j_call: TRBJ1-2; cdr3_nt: TGTGCCAGCAGCTCCCCAGGCCCCTCAGCTAACTATGGCTACACCTTC; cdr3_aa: CASSSPGPSANYGYTF
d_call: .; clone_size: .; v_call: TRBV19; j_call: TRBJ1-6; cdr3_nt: TGTGCCAGTCAGGACTATAATTCACCCCTCCACTTT; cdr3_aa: CASQDYNSPLHF
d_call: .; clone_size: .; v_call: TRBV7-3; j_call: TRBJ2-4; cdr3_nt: TGTGCCAGCAGCCTCGCCAGGGGGGACATTCAGTACTTC; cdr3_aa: CASSLARGDIQYF
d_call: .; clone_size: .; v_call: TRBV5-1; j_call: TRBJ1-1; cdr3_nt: TGCGCCAGCAGCCAAAGGACAGATAAGAACACTGAAGCTTTCTTT; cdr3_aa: CASSQRTDKNTEAFF
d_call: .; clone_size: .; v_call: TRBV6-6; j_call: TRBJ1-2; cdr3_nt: TGTGCCAGCAGTCCCGGGACAAATTATGGCTACACCTTC; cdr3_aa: CASSPGTNYGYTF
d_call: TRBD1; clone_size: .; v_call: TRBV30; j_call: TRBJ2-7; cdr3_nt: TGTGCCTGGAGTGTGCCCTACCGGGACAGAGGGGTAGAGCAGTACTTC; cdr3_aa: CAWSVPYRDRGVEQYF
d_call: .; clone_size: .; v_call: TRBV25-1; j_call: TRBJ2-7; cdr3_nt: TGTGCCAGCAGGGCGGGACTTTACGAGCAGTACTTC; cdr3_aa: CASRAGLYEQYF
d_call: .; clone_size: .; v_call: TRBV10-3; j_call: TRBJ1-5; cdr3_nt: TGTGCCATCAAGGGGGGCTTAAACGACAATCAGCCCCAGCATTTT; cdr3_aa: CAIKGGLNDNQPQHF
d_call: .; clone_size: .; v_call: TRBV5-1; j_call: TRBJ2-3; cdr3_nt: TGCGCCAGCAGCTTGGGCGGCTCCCCTAGCACAGATACGCAGTATTTT; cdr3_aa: CASSLGGSPSTDTQYF
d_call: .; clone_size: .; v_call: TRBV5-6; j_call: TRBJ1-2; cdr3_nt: TGTGCCAGCAGCCCGGCCGGAGGAGACAGAGCTAACTATGGCTACACCTTC; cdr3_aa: CASSPAGGDRANYGYTF
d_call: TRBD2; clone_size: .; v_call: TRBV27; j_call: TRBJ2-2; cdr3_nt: TGTGCCAGCGGACCGGGACTAGCGGGGTACACCGGGGAGCTGTTTTTT; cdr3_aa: CASGPGLAGYTGELFF
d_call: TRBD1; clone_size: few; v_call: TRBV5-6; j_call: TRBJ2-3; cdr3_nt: TGTGCCAGCAGCTTATTCCAGGGGGCAGATACGCAGTATTTT; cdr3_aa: CASSLFQGADTQYF
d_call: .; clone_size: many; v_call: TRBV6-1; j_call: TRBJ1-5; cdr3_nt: TGTGCCAGCAGAGATAATCAGCCCCAGCATTTT; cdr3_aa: CASRDNQPQHF
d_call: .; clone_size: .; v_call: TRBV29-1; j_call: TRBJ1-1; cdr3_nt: TGCAGCGTTCTACGGACAGTGGATGAAGCTTTCTTT; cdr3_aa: CSVLRTVDEAFF
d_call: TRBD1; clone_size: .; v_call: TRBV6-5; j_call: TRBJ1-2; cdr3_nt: TGTGCCAGCAGTTACTTACGACAGGGGGAAGACTATGGCTACACCTTC; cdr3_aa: CASSYLRQGEDYGYTF